The subject of this entry is one TCR beta chain. The data originate from a study of blood T cell repertoires in COVID-19. In the original processing: Reference gene primer amplification gave estimated nucleated cell counts. This table comes from immunoSEQ multiplex PCR, and its TCRdb copy is limited to in-frame clones, with some not included. The DNA gave D and trimming, while V, J and clone size come from that table. There are approximately 50,000 clones in the sample; roughly 84% occur only once, and 5.5% to 7.5% lies in the top ten. The germline CDR1 and CDR2 sequences are MNHEY and SMNVEV (reference sequence). This CDR3 is 13 amino acids long. V dropped 6 bases and J dropped 4 bases, with 12 bases sitting between them.

The sample was peripheral blood. The source of this sequence is a man between 45 and 60 years old with active COVID-19. The V gene is TRBV27, the J gene TRBJ1-1, with a possible D match to TRBD1 (5 bases). The CDR3, as DNA: TGTGCCAGCAGCGTCATAAGGGGCACTGAAGCTTTCTTT. This codes for CASSVIRGTEAFF.